The T cell receptor (beta chain) under discussion was sequenced for a study of Graves' ophthalmopathy and Graves' hyperthyroidism. General observations from the study: Most thyroid clonotypes expanded beyond 0.001 frequency were also found in blood. Using a 13-signature model, the authors split ophthalmopathy from stable hyperthyroidism, with 85% to 90% sensitivity and around 76% specificity.

The CDR3 spans 15 residues. In germline, CDR1 is SEHNR, CDR2 FQNEAQ (reference sequence). Between the trimmed V and J ends, which lost 1 base and 8 bases, there was a span of 12 bases. This clonotype was counted only a few times. Its antigen is still unknown. RNA transcripts provided the template for amplifying TCR beta CDR3 regions. Following a first-round RT-PCR that used HTBI primers, a second-round multiplex PCR was carried out. TCRdb re-called the multiplex PCR reads with MiXCR, one entry per CDR3 protein. The sample consists of over a million distinct CDR3 sequences, about 40% of them appearing once.

The source material was peripheral blood or thyroid tissue (not recorded which). The rearrangement links TRBV7-9 to TRBJ1-6, with D tentatively TRBD1 (5 bases). The clonotype was recovered from an adult man with Graves' hyperthyroidism. The CDR3 DNA reads TGTGCCAGCAGCTTAGTGCTGGGGGGGGATTCACCCCTCCACTTT. Protein: CASSLVLGGDSPLHF.